These T cell receptor beta chains were read from a single sample in a study of T cell responses to AZD1222 COVID-19 vaccine. Some clones are missing from TCRdb's copy, which holds only in-frame ones; the method was immunoSEQ multiplex PCR. Of 100,000 or so clones in the sample, approximately 92% were seen once. The material was peripheral blood, obtained 28 days after the second AZD1222 dose. The receptors were gathered from an adult who received the AZD1222 COVID-19 vaccine. Both conserved end residues are part of each CDR3. D genes are given only for firm matches.

J gene | V gene | D gene | CDR3 protein | CDR3 DNA
TRBJ2-7 | TRBV28 | NA | CASTRGGISYEQYF | TGTGCCAGCACCCGCGGAGGGATCTCCTACGAGCAGTACTTC
TRBJ1-5 | TRBV25-1 | NA | CASREQGSNQPQHF | TGTGCCAGCAGAGAGCAGGGGAGCAATCAGCCCCAGCATTTT
TRBJ2-5 | TRBV2 | NA | CASRQTRVAVETQYF | TGTGCCAGCAGACAGACTAGGGTTGCGGTCGAGACCCAGTACTTC
TRBJ1-2 | TRBV10-2 | NA | CASSEQGVGGYTF | TGCGCCAGCAGTGAACAGGGCGTTGGGGGCTACACCTTC
TRBJ1-3 | TRBV5-6 | NA | CASSLKASGNTIYF | TGTGCCAGCAGCTTGAAAGCCTCTGGAAACACCATATATTTT
TRBJ2-3 | TRBV27 | TRBD2 | CASSLTTSGRTDTQYF | TGTGCCAGCAGTCTAACTACTAGCGGGAGAACAGATACGCAGTATTTT
TRBJ2-7 | TRBV10-1 | TRBD2 | CASSPAGGPYEQYF | TGCGCCAGCAGCCCAGCGGGAGGTCCCTACGAGCAGTACTTC
TRBJ2-7 | TRBV18 | TRBD1 | CASSPPGQGGNEQYF | TGTGCCAGCTCACCACCGGGACAGGGAGGTAACGAGCAGTACTTC
TRBJ1-4 | TRBV6-5 | NA | CASIGGRGTNEKLFF | TGTGCCAGCATTGGGGGTAGGGGCACTAATGAAAAACTGTTTTTT
TRBJ2-7 | TRBV7-9 | TRBD1 | CASSLGEDRGNEQYF | TGTGCCAGCAGCTTGGGTGAGGACAGGGGGAACGAGCAGTACTTC
TRBJ2-1 | TRBV24-1 | NA | CATSDLTGRQFF | TGTGCCACCAGTGATTTGACAGGGAGGCAGTTCTTC
TRBJ2-3 | TRBV27 | NA | CASSLSPGSTQYF | TGTGCCAGCAGTTTATCGCCCGGCTCCACGCAGTATTTT
TRBJ1-1 | TRBV19 | NA | CASSLIPSNTPEAFF | TGTGCCAGTAGTTTGATCCCGTCTAACACACCTGAAGCTTTCTTT
TRBJ1-5 | TRBV28 | NA | CASSLTGRIGPQHF | TGTGCCAGCAGTCTGACAGGCCGTATTGGACCCCAGCATTTT
TRBJ1-3 | TRBV7-2 | NA | CASSSPPTGNTIYF | TGTGCCAGCAGCTCCCCCCCAACTGGAAACACCATATATTTT
TRBJ2-7 | TRBV6-5 | TRBD1 | CASMDRAYEQYF | TGTGCCAGCATGGACAGGGCCTACGAGCAGTACTTC
TRBJ2-1 | TRBV30 | TRBD1 | CAWSAGTGAGYEQFF | TGTGCCTGGAGTGCCGGGACAGGGGCTGGGTATGAGCAGTTCTTC
TRBJ1-1 | TRBV6-5 | NA | CASSMNTEAFF | TGTGCCAGCAGCATGAACACTGAAGCTTTCTTT
TRBJ2-3 | TRBV11-1 | TRBD2 | CASSLPGTRADTQYF | TGTGCCAGCAGCTTACCCGGGACTAGAGCAGATACGCAGTATTTT
TRBJ2-3 | TRBV7-3 | TRBD2 | CASSPRTSGRGDTQYF | TGTGCCAGCAGCCCACGGACTAGCGGGAGAGGAGATACGCAGTATTTT
TRBJ2-2 | TRBV10-3 | TRBD2 | CAIRLAGGTGELFF | TGTGCCATCAGGCTAGCGGGAGGGACCGGGGAGCTGTTTTTT